This T cell receptor (beta chain) was sequenced in a study of early T cells in non-severe SARS-CoV-2 infection. V lost 0 bases, J lost 2 bases, and 3 bases stayed unmatched. There are 16 residues in the CDR3. Germline V lookup: CDR1 LGHNA, CDR2 YNFKEQ. This clonotype was counted at least ten times. Each CDR3 protein gets one entry after TCRdb re-called the 5' RACE reads with MiXCR. The sample includes 40,000 to 45,000 distinct CDR3 sequences, around 6.3% of them seen just once. This material consisted of whole blood, taken at baseline. The source of this sequence is an adult who was a healthcare worker with PCR-confirmed SARS-CoV-2 infection or an uninfected control (not recorded which). The V gene is TRBV4-2, the J gene TRBJ2-7; 11 bases map to TRBD2. CDR3 sequence reads: CASSQDTSGGTYEQYF. In DNA, the CDR3 is TGTGCCAGCAGCCAAGATACTAGCGGGGGAACCTACGAGCAGTACTTC.